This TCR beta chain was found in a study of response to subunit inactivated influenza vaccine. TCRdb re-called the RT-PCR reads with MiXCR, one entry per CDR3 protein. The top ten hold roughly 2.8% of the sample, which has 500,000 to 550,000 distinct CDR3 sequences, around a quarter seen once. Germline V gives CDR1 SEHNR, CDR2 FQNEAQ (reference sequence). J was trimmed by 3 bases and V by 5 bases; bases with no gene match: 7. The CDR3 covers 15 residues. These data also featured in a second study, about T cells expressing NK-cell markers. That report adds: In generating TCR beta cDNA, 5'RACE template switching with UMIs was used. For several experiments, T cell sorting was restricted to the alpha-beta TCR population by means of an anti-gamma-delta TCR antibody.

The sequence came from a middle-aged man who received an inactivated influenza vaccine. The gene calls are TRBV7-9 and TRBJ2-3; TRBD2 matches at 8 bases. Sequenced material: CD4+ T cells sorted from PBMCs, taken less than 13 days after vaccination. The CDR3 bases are TGTGCCAGCAGCGCCGGGACTAGACGAACAGATACGCAGTATTTT. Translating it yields CASSAGTRRTDTQYF. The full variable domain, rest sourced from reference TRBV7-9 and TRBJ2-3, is DTGVSQNPRHKITKRGQNVTFRCDPISEHNRLYWYRQTLGQGPEFLTYFQNEAQLEKSRLLSDRFSAERPKGSFSTLEIQRTEQGDSAMYLCASSAGTRRTDTQYFGPGTRLTVL.